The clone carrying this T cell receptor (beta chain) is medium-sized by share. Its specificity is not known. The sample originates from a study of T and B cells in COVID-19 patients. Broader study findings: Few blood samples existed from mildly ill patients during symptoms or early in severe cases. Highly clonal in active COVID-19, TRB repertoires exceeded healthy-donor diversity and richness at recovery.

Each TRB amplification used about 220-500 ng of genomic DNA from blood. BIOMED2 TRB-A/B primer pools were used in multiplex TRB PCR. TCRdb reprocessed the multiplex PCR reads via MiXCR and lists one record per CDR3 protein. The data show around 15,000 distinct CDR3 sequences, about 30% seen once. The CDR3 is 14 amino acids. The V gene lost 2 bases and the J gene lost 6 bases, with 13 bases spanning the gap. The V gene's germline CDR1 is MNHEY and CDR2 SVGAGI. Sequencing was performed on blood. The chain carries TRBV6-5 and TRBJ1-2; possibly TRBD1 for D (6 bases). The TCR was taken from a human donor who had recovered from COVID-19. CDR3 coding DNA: TGTGCCAGCAGTTACAAAGGAGGGGGGAATGGCTACACCTTC. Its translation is CASSYKGGGNGYTF.